Each of the 13 T cell receptor beta chains below was sequenced from the same sample in a study of blood T cell repertoires in COVID-19. TCRdb's copy holds only in-frame clones and misses some; the assay was immunoSEQ multiplex PCR. This table has 180,000 or so clones, 70% to 85% appearing once. Material: PBMCs or T cells enriched from blood (not recorded which). Receptor source: a man aged 45-65 years who had recovered from COVID-19.

This sequence joins TRBV5-5 and TRBJ1-2, with 10 bases fitting TRBD1. The CDR3 length is 15 residues. Trimming cost V 3 bases and J 6 bases; bases outside gene matches: 8. CDR1 and CDR2 (germline): SGHKS, YYEKEE (reference sequence). The CDR3 spells CASSYPRTGGNGYTF. The CDR3 bases are TGTGCCAGCAGCTATCCCCGGACAGGGGGAAATGGCTACACCTTC.

The chain combines TRBV7-6 with TRBJ2-3; possible D gene TRBD1, 6 bases. The germline gives CDR1 SGHVS, CDR2 FNYEAQ. The CDR3 is 15 amino acids. V was shortened by 3 bases and J by 4 bases, with 14 bases between the two germline ends. CDR3 coding DNA: TGTGCCAGCAGCTTTACAGGGAGCAGGGCAGATACGCAGTATTTT. Its protein is CASSFTGSRADTQYF.

This sequence joins TRBV6-1 and TRBJ1-2; 7 bases are a match to TRBD1. This CDR3 spans 14 amino acids. J gave up 9 bases and V 1 base, and 8 bases lay outside the gene matches. Germline V gene lookup returns CDR1 MNHNS and CDR2 SASEGT. CDR3 in DNA: TGTGCCAGCAGTGAAGTTGGCAGGGGGTTAAGCTACACCTTC. Encoded protein: CASSEVGRGLSYTF.

This chain links TRBV2 with TRBJ2-5; 7 nucleotides match TRBD2. The germline V gene encodes CDR1 SNHLY and CDR2 FYNNEI. The junction had 2 bases not matched to a gene; V was cut back by 4 bases and J by 0 bases. The CDR3 length is 14 residues. The CDR3 DNA sequence: TGTGCCAGCAGTGGACTAGCCGACCAAGAGACCCAGTACTTC. Its translation: CASSGLADQETQYF.

The chain couples TRBV7-9 to TRBJ2-3; 9 bases fit TRBD2. This CDR3 is 14 amino acids long. Germline V gene sequence: CDR1 SEHNR, CDR2 FQNEAQ (reference sequence). V dropped 10 bases and J dropped 6; count of bases not matched to a gene: 11. CDR3 protein: CATKRASGTDTQYF. The CDR3 nucleotides read TGTGCCACCAAAAGGGCTAGCGGGACGGATACGCAGTATTTT.

The rearrangement links TRBV9 to TRBJ1-4; 8 bases map to TRBD1. CDR1 is SGDLS, CDR2 YYNGEE, per germline. V trimming: 0 bases; J trimming: 8 bases; junction bases outside the gene matches: 6. This CDR3 contains 15 residues. The CDR3 loop is CASSVATGEGEKLFF. The CDR3 DNA follows: TGTGCCAGCAGCGTAGCGACAGGGGAAGGGGAAAAACTGTTTTTT.

V gene TRBV5-1 combines with J gene TRBJ2-3; 8 nucleotides line up with TRBD1. The V and J ends lost 0 bases and 3 bases, in that order; junction bases with no gene match: 3. Germline lookup yields CDR1 SGHRS and CDR2 YFSETQ. The CDR3 is 15 residues long. In DNA form, the CDR3 reads TGCGCCAGCAGCTTGGGACAGGGGTTAACAGATACGCAGTATTTT. Encoded protein: CASSLGQGLTDTQYF.

J is TRBJ2-7 and V is TRBV5-1, with a possible D match to TRBD1 (6 bases). The germline V gene has CDR1 SGHRS and CDR2 YFSETQ. Trimming stripped 3 bases from V and 3 bases from J, with 22 bases between. This CDR3 comprises 17 residues. In DNA form, the CDR3 reads TGCGCCAGCAGCTCCGCCGGGACACCGATAGGTGACTACGAGCAGTACTTC. The encoded protein is CASSSAGTPIGDYEQYF.

The rearrangement uses TRBV19 and TRBJ2-1; 8 nucleotides line up with TRBD2. The CDR3 has 15 residues. The germline CDR1 and CDR2 sequences are LNHDA and SQIVND (reference sequence). V lost 8 bases and J lost 0; bases outside the gene matches: 6. CDR3 DNA sequence: TGTGCCAGTCTCATTGCGGGGGGCTCCTACAATGAGCAGTTCTTC. Protein: CASLIAGGSYNEQFF.

Worth noting for this clone: Different DNA sequences within this sample yield the same CDR3. The J gene is TRBJ2-7, the V gene TRBV9; 7 bases agree with TRBD2. Germline V gives CDR1 SGDLS, CDR2 YYNGEE. Trimming took 0 bases from V and 6 from J; bases not matched to a gene: 3. CDR3 length: 13 residues. CDR3 DNA sequence: TGTGCCAGCAGCGTAGGGGGGGGAGCCGAGCAGTACTTC. Translation: CASSVGGGAEQYF.

The rearrangement links TRBV7-3 to TRBJ1-1; TRBD1 matches 7 bases. Germline lookup yields CDR1 SGHTA and CDR2 FQGTGA. The CDR3 covers 15 residues. Trimming removed 4 bases from V and 3 bases from J; junction bases left unmatched: 8. CDR3 loop: CASSSLDRAHTEAFF. CDR3 coding DNA: TGTGCCAGCAGCTCATTAGACAGGGCCCACACTGAAGCTTTCTTT.

This clone has just one count. The chain employs TRBV25-1 and TRBJ2-7; 7 nucleotides line up with TRBD1. The trim removed 1 base at V and 2 bases at J, leaving 5 bases unmatched. Looked up from germline, CDR1 is MGHDK and CDR2 is SYGVNS. The CDR3 is 15 amino acids. In DNA form, the CDR3 reads TGTGCCAGCAGTGAATTTCAGACAGGGACCTACGAGCAGTACTTC. Translating gives CASSEFQTGTYEQYF.

This clone was seen just once. CDR3 sequence (DNA): TGTGCCAGCAGCCCCCTCCGGGAAAACTATGGCTACACCTTC. It translates to CASSPLRENYGYTF. The V gene is TRBV3-1 (or the pseudogene TRBV3-2), the J gene TRBJ1-2; D gene unclear. The germline CDR1 and CDR2 sequences are LGHDT and YNNKEL (reference sequence). Trimming left V 4 bases short and J 2 bases short, with 11 bases between. This CDR3 has 14 amino acids.